These 11 T cell receptor beta chains were all obtained from the same sample, sequenced in a study of cytomegalovirus exposure and HLA in healthy donors. Amplification used 60 Vbeta primers and 13 Jbeta primers. Sequencing used immunoSEQ multiplex PCR; TCRdb keeps in-frame clones, though not all of them. The sample has about 80,000 clones, around 60% seen once; the top ten hold roughly 4%. The source material was PBMCs. The source is a male donor in good health and CMV-seropositive.

This CDR3 is CASLRRESAAETQYF. The CDR3 DNA sequence: TGTGCCAGCCTTAGGCGGGAGTCCGCAGCAGAGACCCAGTACTTC. The rearrangement uses TRBV5-6 and TRBJ2-5; 7 positions match TRBD2. This CDR3 region has 15 residues. CDR1 SGHDT and CDR2 YYEEEE come from the germline V gene. Losses at the gene ends were 7 bases for V and 4 bases for J; bases not matched to a gene: 13. The full variable domain, rest sourced from reference TRBV5-6 and TRBJ2-5, is DAGVTQSPTHLIKTRGQQVTLRCSPKSGHDTVSWYQQALGQGPQFIFQYYEEEERQRGNFPDRFSGHQFPNYSSELNVNALLLGDSALYLCASLRRESAAETQYFGPGTRLLVL.

The CDR3 DNA reads as TGTGCCAGCAGTTCAGGGTCCAATCAGCCCCAGCATTTT. It is translated as CASSSGSNQPQHF. The V and J genes are TRBV27 and TRBJ1-5, with D perhaps matching TRBD1 (5 bases). Trimming cost V 4 bases and J 3 bases, with 7 bases left between them. This CDR3 contains 13 residues. Looked up from germline, CDR1 is MNHEY and CDR2 is SMNVEV (reference sequence).

This chain uses TRBV13 with TRBJ2-1; 12 bases match TRBD2. The CDR3 extends over 16 amino acids. Trimming removed 0 bases from V and 9 bases from J; junction bases left unmatched: 6. In germline, CDR1 is PRHDT, CDR2 FYEKMQ (reference sequence). The CDR3 loop is CASSLGASGRVTEQFF. CDR3 nucleotide sequence: TGTGCCAGCAGCTTAGGGGCTAGCGGGAGGGTAACTGAGCAGTTCTTC.

The sample holds a few counts of this clone. The gene calls are TRBV28 and TRBJ1-5; D is perhaps TRBD1 (5 bases). The V gene's germline CDR1 is MDHEN and CDR2 SYDVKM. The CDR3 consists of 16 residues. Trimming removed 5 bases at V and 2 bases at J, with 16 bases between. The CDR3 spells CASSPPGGLGNQPQHF. The CDR3 coding sequence is TGTGCCAGCAGTCCGCCGGGGGGGTTAGGCAATCAGCCCCAGCATTTT.

The genes are TRBV19 and TRBJ1-5; 10 bases line up with TRBD1. Germline CDR1 and CDR2: LNHDA and SQIVND (reference sequence). Trimming removed 6 bases from V and 8 bases from J; junction bases left unmatched: 10. CDR3 length: 15 amino acids. CDR3 nucleotides: TGTGCCAGTAGGGCTCTGACAGGGGGCGCAGAGCCCCAGCATTTT. Its translation is CASRALTGGAEPQHF.

This clone occurred a few times. The chain employs TRBV14 and TRBJ2-5, with 8 bases matching TRBD2. The tail of the sequence fits TRBJ2-7 better, so the J call may be wrong. CDR3 length: 16 amino acids. Germline V gene sequence: CDR1 SGHDN, CDR2 FVKESK. This CDR3 reads CASSPYEGLASYEQYF. The DNA for the CDR3 is TGTGCCAGCAGCCCTTATGAAGGACTAGCCTCCTACGAGCAGTACTTC.

This clone was counted only a few times. The V and J genes are TRBV5-1 and TRBJ2-7, with 8 nucleotides matching TRBD2. V lost 2 bases, J lost 3 bases, and 4 bases stayed unmatched. CDR3 length: 14 amino acids. Per germline, CDR1 SGHRS and CDR2 YFSETQ. The CDR3, as DNA: TGCGCCAGCAGCTTTTCGAGCGGGGGCTACGAGCAGTACTTC. It codes for CASSFSSGGYEQYF. The full variable domain, in which reference TRBV5-1 and TRBJ2-7 provide the parts outside the CDR3, is KAGVTQTPRYLIKTRGQQVTLSCSPISGHRSVSWYQQTPGQGLQFLFEYFSETQRNKGNFPGRFSGRQFSNSRSEMNVSTLELGDSALYLCASSFSSGGYEQYFGPGTRLTVT.

This clone appeared a single time. The chain links TRBV9 to TRBJ1-1; 7 bases map to TRBD1. J lost 6 bases, V lost 3 bases, and 11 bases had no gene match. CDR3 size: 15 residues. From germline, CDR1 is SGDLS and CDR2 YYNGEE. CDR3 DNA: TGTGCCAGCAGCGCAGAACAGGGGCGTCGGGCTGAAGCTTTCTTT. Its translation is CASSAEQGRRAEAFF.

This clone was recorded a few times. The chain recombines TRBV4-1 with TRBJ1-2; 7 nucleotides align to TRBD1. V lost 3 bases and J lost 3; bases outside the gene matches: 10. Germline CDR1 and CDR2: MGHRA and YSYEKL. CDR3 length: 16 residues. CDR3 loop: CASSQAKGQGDYGYTF. CDR3 DNA sequence: TGCGCCAGCAGCCAGGCTAAGGGGCAGGGGGACTATGGCTACACCTTC.

The V call is TRBV7-2, the J call TRBJ2-7; maybe TRBD2 (6 bases). Germline CDR1 SGHTA, CDR2 FQGNSA. The CDR3 length is 14 residues. Trimming took 0 bases from V and 6 from J, leaving 12 bases between them. The CDR3 bases are TGTGCCAGCAGCTTAGCCGGGACTCCAGTCGAGCAGTACTTC. Translated: CASSLAGTPVEQYF.

This rearrangement joins TRBV4-3 to TRBJ2-1, with 9 bases matching TRBD2. The CDR3 is made up of 15 amino acids. V was clipped by 0 bases and J by 9 bases; unmatched bases: 6. Per germline, CDR1 LGHNA and CDR2 YSLEER. The DNA for the CDR3 is TGCGCCAGCAGCCAAGATCAGAGGCGGGAGGGTGAGCAGTTCTTC. This translates into CASSQDQRREGEQFF.